One and the same sample provided the 6 T cell receptor beta chains below, sequenced in a study of blood T cells in healthy people across ages. Combining a sample-barcoded 5' primer with a J-beta primer mix, a second PCR ran for roughly 6 to 12 cycles. TCRdb re-called the 5' RACE reads with MiXCR, one entry per CDR3 protein. The sample includes about 930,000 distinct CDR3 sequences, under 35% seen only once; the top ten take roughly 10%. These data were also reused for a study on T cells of mothers and their children.

Sequencing was done on a sample of blood. The receptors were sampled from a woman between 40 and 55 years old in good health.

This clonotype was counted at least ten times. V is TRBV18 and J is TRBJ2-7; possibly TRBD1 for D (6 bases). The V and J ends lost 6 bases and 7 bases respectively, with 16 bases between them. The CDR3 totals 13 residues. Germline V gives CDR1 KGHSH, CDR2 LQKENI. Written as DNA, the CDR3 is TGTGCCAGCTCGCCTCAGGGACATCGGGAGCAGTACTTC. Translation gives CASSPQGHREQYF. Full variable domain (remainder filled in from reference TRBV18 and TRBJ2-7): NAGVMQNPRHLVRRRGQEARLRCSPMKGHSHVYWYRQLPEEGLKFMVYLQKENIIDESGMPKERFSAEFPKEGPSILRIQQVVRGDSAAYFCASSPQGHREQYFGPGTRLTVT.

This clonotype showed up just a few times. The chain joins TRBV13 to TRBJ1-5; a weak D match, TRBD1 (5 bases). The CDR3 spans 15 residues. Germline values: CDR1 PRHDT, CDR2 FYEKMQ (reference sequence). Trimming pared 6 bases from V and 3 bases from J, leaving 15 bases between. The CDR3 DNA reads TGTGCCAGCAGGACCGCCGGGGCGGCCAATCAGCCCCAGCATTTT. As protein: CASRTAGAANQPQHF.

This clonotype was seen once. This CDR3 reads CASNDRDRGLSDTQYF. The DNA of the CDR3 is TGTGCCAGCAATGACCGGGACAGGGGGCTATCAGATACGCAGTATTTT. The chain is built from TRBV7-2 and TRBJ2-3; 12 bases agree with TRBD1. The trim removed 7 bases at V and 4 bases at J, leaving 9 bases unmatched. Germline-derived CDR1 and CDR2 are SGHTA and FQGNSA. This CDR3 spans 16 amino acids.

This clonotype was seen ten or more times. J is TRBJ2-6 and V is TRBV7-2; 7 bases map to TRBD2. V lost 6 bases, J lost 0 bases, and 8 bases stayed unmatched. This CDR3 is built from 17 residues. Germline CDR1 SGHTA, CDR2 FQGNSA. The CDR3 bases are TGTGCCAGCAGACTGGCGGGGGACCGCTCTGGGGCCAACGTCCTGACTTTC. Protein sequence: CASRLAGDRSGANVLTF.

At least ten counts were recorded for this clonotype. J is TRBJ2-7 and V is TRBV20-1, with 8 bases that match TRBD1. Germline assignment: CDR1 DFQATT and CDR2 SNEGSKA (reference sequence). V dropped 2 bases and J dropped 3; count of bases not matched to a gene: 3. The CDR3 is 13 residues long. CDR3 sequence: CSARRQGYYEQYF. CDR3 in DNA: TGCAGTGCTAGAAGACAGGGGTACTACGAGCAGTACTTC.

The chain uses TRBV27 and TRBJ1-4, with a tentative D call TRBD1 (5 bases). This CDR3 is built from 13 residues. CDR1 is MNHEY, CDR2 SMNVEV, per germline (reference sequence). The V end lost 6 bases, the J end lost 6 bases, and 11 bases lay between the germline ends. The CDR3 region has the DNA TGTGCCAGCAGAGAGCAGGGCTATGAAAAACTGTTTTTT. As protein: CASREQGYEKLFF.